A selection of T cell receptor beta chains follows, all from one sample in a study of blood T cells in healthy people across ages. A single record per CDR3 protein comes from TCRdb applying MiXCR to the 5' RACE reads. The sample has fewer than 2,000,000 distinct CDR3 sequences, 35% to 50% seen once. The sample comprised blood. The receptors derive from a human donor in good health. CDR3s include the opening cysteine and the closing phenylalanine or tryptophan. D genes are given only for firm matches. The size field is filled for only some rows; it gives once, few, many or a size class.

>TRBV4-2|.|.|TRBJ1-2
TGTGCCAGCAGCCAGGACGGAGACTATGGCTACACCTTC
CASSQDGDYGYTF
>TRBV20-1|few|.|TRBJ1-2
TGCAGTGCCTATACCGGGAGCCCAAACTATGGCTACACCTTC
CSAYTGSPNYGYTF
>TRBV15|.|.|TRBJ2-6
TGTGCCACCAGCAAGGGGCGGGCTGGGGCCAACGTCCTGACTTTC
CATSKGRAGANVLTF
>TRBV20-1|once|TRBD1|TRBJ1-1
TGCAGTGCCGAAGCAGGGACAGGAGCTTTCTTT
CSAEAGTGAFF
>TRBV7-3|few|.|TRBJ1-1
TGTGCCAGCAGCTTAATGGGACACCAGGATGGGGACACTGAAGCTTTCTTT
CASSLMGHQDGDTEAFF
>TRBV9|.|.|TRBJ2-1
TGTGCCAGCAGCGGGACCCTCGCCTACAATGAGCAGTTCTTC
CASSGTLAYNEQFF
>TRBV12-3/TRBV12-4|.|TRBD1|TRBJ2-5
TGTGCCAGCAGTTTCACAGGGGATGATGAGCAGTACTTC
CASSFTGDDEQYF
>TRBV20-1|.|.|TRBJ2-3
TGCAGTGCCGCTGGCAGGGTTGGTACAGATACGCAGTATTTT
CSAAGRVGTDTQYF
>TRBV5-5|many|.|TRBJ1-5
TGTGCCAGCAGTTTGGCCGGAGGGGATCAGCCCCAGCATTTT
CASSLAGGDQPQHF
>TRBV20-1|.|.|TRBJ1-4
TGCAGTGCTAAGAGTGACAGTTATGAAAAACTGTTTTTT
CSAKSDSYEKLFF
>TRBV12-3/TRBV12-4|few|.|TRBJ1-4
TGTGCCAGCAGTTTAGACCAACCCCGGAGGAATGAAAAACTGTTTTTT
CASSLDQPRRNEKLFF
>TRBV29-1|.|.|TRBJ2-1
TGCAGCGCTGGTATACGCAAGGGCCCCTACAATGAGCGGTTCTTC
CSAGIRKGPYNERFF
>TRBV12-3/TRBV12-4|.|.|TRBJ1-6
TGTGCCAGCAGTTCCACGGGGGGGCCGGGTTCACCCCTCCACTTT
CASSSTGGPGSPLHF
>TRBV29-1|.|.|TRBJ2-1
TGCAGCGTGGAGACGGGGAGCTCCTACGAGCAGTTCTTC
CSVETGSSYEQFF
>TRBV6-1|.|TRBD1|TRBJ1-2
TGTGCCAGCAGTAGACCTAACAGGAGTCGGGACAGGGGGCGCATCTATGGCTACACCTTC
CASSRPNRSRDRGRIYGYTF
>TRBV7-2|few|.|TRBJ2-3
TGTGCCAGCCTGCGAGGTTACACAGATACGCAGTATTTT
CASLRGYTDTQYF
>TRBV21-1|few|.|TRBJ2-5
TGTGCCAGCACCTCATATCCGGGGCAAGAGACCCAGTACTTC
CASTSYPGQETQYF
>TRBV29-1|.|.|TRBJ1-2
TGCAGCGCCGAACGTTGGGGGGAAAAGCCCTATGGCTACACCTTC
CSAERWGEKPYGYTF
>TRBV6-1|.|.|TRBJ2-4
TGTGCCAGCCATGGACTTGATAGGGGGATTCAGTACTTC
CASHGLDRGIQYF
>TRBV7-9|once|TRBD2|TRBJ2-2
TGTGCCAGCAGGCTAGCGGGGATGCACGGGGAGCTGTTTTTT
CASRLAGMHGELFF
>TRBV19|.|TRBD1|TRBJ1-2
TGTGCCAGTGGGGACAGGGGCTCCTATGGCTACACCTTC
CASGDRGSYGYTF
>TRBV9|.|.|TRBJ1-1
TGTGCCAGCAGCGCCCGGGCTTACACTGAAGCTTTCTTT
CASSARAYTEAFF
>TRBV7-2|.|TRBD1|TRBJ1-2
TGTGCCAGCAGCTTAGAGAAGGGGGCGAACTATGGCTACACCTTC
CASSLEKGANYGYTF
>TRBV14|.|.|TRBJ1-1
TGTGCCAGCAGCCAAGATCAGGACTCGAGGGCTTTCTTT
CASSQDQDSRAFF
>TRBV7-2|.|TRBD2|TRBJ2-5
TGTGCCTGCAGCGGAGGACTAGCGGGGGGCCAGACCCAGTACTTC
CACSGGLAGGQTQYF
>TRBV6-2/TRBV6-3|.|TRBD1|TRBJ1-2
TGTGCCAGCAACTACGGGGCAGGGGGACTCTATGGCTACACCTTC
CASNYGAGGLYGYTF
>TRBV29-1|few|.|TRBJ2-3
TGCAGCGTTGAAGCGGAGGGGTTCACAGATACGCAGTATTTT
CSVEAEGFTDTQYF
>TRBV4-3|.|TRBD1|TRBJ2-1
TGCGCCAGCAGCCAAGATAGGGGGCACGGTTCCTACAATGAGCAGTTCTTC
CASSQDRGHGSYNEQFF
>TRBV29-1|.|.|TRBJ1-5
TGCAGCGCAGCATGGGGGTCGGAACAGCCCCAGCATTTT
CSAAWGSEQPQHF
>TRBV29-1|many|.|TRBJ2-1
TGCAGCGTTCGTTTAAACCGGGCAAACAATGAGCAGTTCTTC
CSVRLNRANNEQFF
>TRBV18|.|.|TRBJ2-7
TGTGCCAGCTCACAGGCCGGGCTTTACGAGCAGTACTTC
CASSQAGLYEQYF
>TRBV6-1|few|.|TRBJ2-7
TGTGCCAGCAGTCCAGGACAGAACGAGCAGTACTTC
CASSPGQNEQYF
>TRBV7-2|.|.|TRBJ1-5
TGTGCCAGCAGCTTAGAGAGGGCCCAGCCCCAGCATTTT
CASSLERAQPQHF
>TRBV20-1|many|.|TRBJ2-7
TGCAGTGCCCTCGGAGGGAACTCCTACGAGCAGTACTTC
CSALGGNSYEQYF
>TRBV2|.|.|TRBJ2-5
TGTGCCAGCAGTGATCCCATTCCCGAGACCCAGTACTTC
CASSDPIPETQYF
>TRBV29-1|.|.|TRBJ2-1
TGCAGCGTTGAAGATCCGGGTCAGGGGGGAAATGAGCAGTTCTTC
CSVEDPGQGGNEQFF
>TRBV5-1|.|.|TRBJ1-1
TGCGCCAGCAGCTTAGAAGCCCGGGGCAACACTGAAGCTTTCTTT
CASSLEARGNTEAFF
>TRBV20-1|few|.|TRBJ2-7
TGCAGTGCTAGAGGGGGGGGACACCTGTTGTACGAGCAGTACTTC
CSARGGGHLLYEQYF
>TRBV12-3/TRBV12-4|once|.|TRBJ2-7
TGTGCCAGCAATTGGTCCAGGACAACGAACGAGCAGTACTTC
CASNWSRTTNEQYF
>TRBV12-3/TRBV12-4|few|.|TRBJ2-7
TGTGCCAGCAGCCCCCCACCTGAGGAGCAGTACTTC
CASSPPPEEQYF
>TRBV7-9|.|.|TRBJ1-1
TGTGCCAGCAGCTTAGGCAGTTACACTGAAGCTTTCTTT
CASSLGSYTEAFF